Below are 8 T cell receptor beta chains sequenced from a single sample in a study of cytomegalovirus exposure and HLA in healthy donors. TCRdb's table, derived via immunoSEQ multiplex PCR, lists solely in-frame clones and lacks some. This table holds 130,000 to 150,000 clones, 80% to 90% found once. Sequencing input: PBMCs. The receptors derive from a woman in her 30s in good health and CMV-seropositive.

This chain links TRBV28 with TRBJ2-7; 7 nucleotides agree with TRBD2. The J segment lost 3 bases and the V segment lost 4 bases, leaving 9 bases of the junction unmatched. The germline CDR1 and CDR2 sequences are MDHEN and SYDVKM. The CDR3 has 15 amino acids. The chain's CDR3 is CASSSPSGGYYEQYF. The CDR3 coding sequence is TGTGCCAGCAGTTCCCCTAGCGGAGGCTACTACGAGCAGTACTTC.

The V call is TRBV7-2, the J call TRBJ2-7, with a weak D call TRBD2 (6 bases). This CDR3 spans 16 amino acids. Germline values: CDR1 SGHTA, CDR2 FQGNSA. Trimming left V 2 bases short and J 3 bases short, with 17 bases between. The CDR3 nucleotides read TGTGCCAGCAGCTTATACGTACTAGCCCCCTACTACGAGCAGTACTTC. It is translated as CASSLYVLAPYYEQYF.

The rearrangement uses TRBV6-5 and TRBJ1-2; TRBD1 is a possible D gene (6 bases). Per the germline V gene, CDR1 is MNHEY and CDR2 is SVGAGI. The CDR3 totals 13 residues. V lost 5 bases to trimming and J lost 4 bases, with 11 bases between them. This CDR3 is CASSTDRSYGYTF. As DNA, the CDR3 is TGTGCCAGCAGTACGGACAGAAGCTATGGCTACACCTTC.

The V call is TRBV7-2, the J call TRBJ2-2; 9 bases align to TRBD2. Per germline, CDR1 SGHTA and CDR2 FQGNSA. V lost 5 bases and J lost 6; bases outside the gene matches: 7. The CDR3 consists of 15 residues. As DNA, the CDR3 is TGTGCCAGCAGCCGCCTGACTAGCGGTCCCGGGGAGCTGTTTTTT. This encodes CASSRLTSGPGELFF.

This chain uses TRBV9 with TRBJ2-3; TRBD2 aligns across 7 bases. V lost 9 bases to trimming and J lost 0 bases; unmatched junction nucleotides: 10. Germline V gene sequence: CDR1 SGDLS, CDR2 YYNGEE. This CDR3 has 15 amino acids. The CDR3 region is CATTPGTTSTDTQYF. In DNA, the CDR3 is TGTGCCACCACCCCCGGGACTACCAGCACAGATACGCAGTATTTT.

CDR3: CASSYSGGGGEQYF. The CDR3 DNA sequence: TGTGCCAGCAGTTACAGCGGGGGGGGAGGAGAGCAGTACTTC. The V call is TRBV28, the J call TRBJ2-7, with 10 bases identical to TRBD2. The V gene's germline CDR1 is MDHEN and CDR2 SYDVKM. CDR3 length equals 14 residues. J was trimmed by 7 bases and V by 4 bases; bases with no gene match: 7.

This clone was seen just once. The chain couples TRBV7-7 to TRBJ2-1; maybe TRBD1 (5 bases). This CDR3 is 13 amino acids long. Trimming took off 2 bases at V and 9 bases at J, with 11 bases between the two ends. Germline CDR1 reads SSHAT; CDR2 reads FNYEAQ (reference sequence). CDR3 region: CASSLMSRGEQFF. CDR3 DNA sequence: TGTGCCAGCAGCTTAATGAGTAGGGGTGAGCAGTTCTTC.

The rearrangement joins TRBV4-1 to TRBJ1-6; TRBD1 matches 7 bases. The CDR3 contains 16 residues. Germline V gives CDR1 MGHRA, CDR2 YSYEKL. The junction had 9 bases not matched to a gene; V was cut back by 4 bases and J by 6 bases. The DNA of the CDR3 is TGCGCCAGCAGCCCACTCGACAGGGCTTTTAATTCACCCCTCCACTTT. Translation gives CASSPLDRAFNSPLHF.